This T cell receptor beta chain appears in the sequencing data of a study of CD8+ T cells in alopecia areata. Concerning this clone: Within the sample, other DNA sequences also encode this same CDR3.

The V gene lost 0 bases and the J gene lost 2 bases, with 6 bases spanning the gap. The CDR3 is 13 amino acids. The germline V gene encodes CDR1 SGHRS and CDR2 YFSETQ. Sequencing used cDNA as its template, made by extracting RNA and reverse transcribing it. Produced via immunoSEQ multiplex PCR; TCRdb's table is partial and in-frame only. The data hold under 300,000 clones, with roughly two thirds observed a single time. Here the sequenced sample was CD4+ T cells sorted from blood, taken at week 0. The rearrangement uses TRBV5-1 and TRBJ2-7; weak D call: TRBD2 (6 bases). This clonotype was sampled from a human donor with alopecia areata. As DNA, the CDR3 is TGCGCCAGCAGCTTGGAGCGGGCCTACGAGCAGTACTTC. This gives the protein CASSLERAYEQYF.